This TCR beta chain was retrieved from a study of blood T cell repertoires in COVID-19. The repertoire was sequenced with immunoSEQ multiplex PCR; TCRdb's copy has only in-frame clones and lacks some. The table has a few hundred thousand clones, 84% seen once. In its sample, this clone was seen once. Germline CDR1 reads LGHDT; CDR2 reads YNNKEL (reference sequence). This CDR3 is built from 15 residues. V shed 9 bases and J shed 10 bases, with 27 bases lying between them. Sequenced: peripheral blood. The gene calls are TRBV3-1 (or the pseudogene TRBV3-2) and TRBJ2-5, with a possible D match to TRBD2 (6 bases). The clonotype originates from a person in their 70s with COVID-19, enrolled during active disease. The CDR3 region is CASNYWGDPRGDQYF. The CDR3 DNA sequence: TGTGCCAGTAACTACTGGGGGGACCCCCGTGGGGACCAGTACTTC.